This passage covers 3 T cell receptor beta chains from one sample sequenced in a study of post-analysis software for immune sequencing data. Every TCR beta cDNA library bore unique molecular identifiers. TCRdb re-derived calls from the PCR reads in MiXCR, one entry per CDR3 protein. The table lists around 150,000 distinct CDR3 sequences, 30% to 45% of them singletons. The sample consisted of blood, taken after autologous hematopoietic stem cell transplantation. Receptors were obtained from a girl aged 10-17 years with multiple sclerosis.

As for this clonotype: A much larger clone lies a single base off, so this may be a read error. The V call is TRBV5-1, the J call TRBJ1-2; 8 bases match TRBD1. The CDR3 is made up of 17 amino acids. Looked up from germline, CDR1 is SGHRS and CDR2 is YFSETQ. V shed 3 bases, J shed 4 bases, and the junction held 14 bases outside the gene matches. The CDR3 is CASSSKRTGTKSYGYTF. The CDR3 DNA reads as TGCGCCAGCAGCTCAAAACGGACAGGGACGAAGAGCTATGGCTACACCTTC.

The gene calls are TRBV28 and TRBJ2-5; D not certain. CDR1 is MDHEN, CDR2 SYDVKM, per germline. CDR3 size: 11 residues. V was cut by 7 bases and J by 5 bases, with 8 bases left in between. The CDR3: CASTQLETQYF. The CDR3 nucleotides read TGTGCCAGCACCCAACTGGAGACCCAGTACTTC.

The rearrangement links TRBV6-1 to TRBJ2-7; the D is unclear. The CDR3 extends over 15 amino acids. Germline V gene data show CDR1 as MNHNS and CDR2 as SASEGT. V lost 3 bases to trimming and J lost 5 bases, with 17 bases between them. The CDR3 reads CASSDPRPSRNEQYF. The CDR3 DNA reads as TGTGCCAGCAGTGATCCTAGACCGTCTAGGAACGAGCAGTACTTC.